The sequence of this T cell receptor beta chain was determined in a study of control samples from healthy donors and cancer patients. Clones were sequenced by immunoSEQ multiplex PCR, and TCRdb holds only the in-frame ones, with some missing. The table shows about 120,000 clones, with about 90% occurring only once. CDR1 is SGHTA and CDR2 is FQGNSA in the germline V gene. The ends lost 7 bases at V and 5 bases at J; junction bases unmatched: 15. The CDR3 consists of 17 residues. The origin of this receptor is a woman aged 45-65 years in good health. The chain couples TRBV7-2 to TRBJ2-3; 10 positions agree with TRBD2. Input material: blood. The CDR3 DNA follows: TGTGCCAGCAAACCAACAACCTTAGCGGGGGGCGGAGATACGCAGTATTTT. It codes for CASKPTTLAGGGDTQYF.